These T cell receptor beta chains were read from a single sample in a study of shared clonotypes between healthy human individuals. Clones were read by immunoSEQ multiplex PCR, and TCRdb kept only the in-frame ones, dropping some. The table lists roughly 2.5 million clones, approximately 92% of them singletons. Sequenced sample: naive CD4+ T cells sorted from blood. The receptors come from a young man in good health. Each CDR3 is given with its conserved first and last residue. D genes are given only for firm matches. For some rows the clone size is stated as once, few or many, or as a class when expanded; others skip it.

v_gene	j_gene	d_gene	abundance	CDR3aa	CDR3nt
TRBV30	TRBJ2-7	NA	NA	CAWTGWAHYEQYF	TGTGCCTGGACGGGCTGGGCCCACTACGAGCAGTACTTC
TRBV10-2	TRBJ1-5	NA	NA	CASRPYYRDGSNQPQHF	TGCGCCAGCAGGCCGTATTACCGGGACGGTAGCAATCAGCCCCAGCATTTT
TRBV9	TRBJ2-2	TRBD2	NA	CASSVGAGGNTGELFF	TGTGCCAGCAGCGTAGGGGCGGGAGGGAACACCGGGGAGCTGTTTTTT
TRBV2	TRBJ2-2	NA	once	CASSGQGGSGELFF	TGTGCCAGCAGCGGACAGGGAGGGTCCGGGGAGCTGTTTTTT
TRBV7-9	TRBJ1-1	TRBD1	NA	CASSPRQGMNTEAFF	TGTGCCAGCAGCCCACGACAGGGAATGAACACTGAAGCTTTCTTT
TRBV18	TRBJ2-2	NA	NA	CASSPSTRDTYTGELFF	TGTGCCAGCTCACCTTCGACCCGGGACACTTACACCGGGGAGCTGTTTTTT
TRBV27	TRBJ1-6	NA	few	CASSLLTDNSPLHF	TGTGCCAGCAGTTTGCTGACAGATAATTCACCCCTCCACTTT
TRBV25-1	TRBJ1-4	NA	NA	CASSPPLGAPNEKLFF	TGTGCCAGCAGTCCCCCTTTGGGCGCACCTAATGAAAAACTGTTTTTT
TRBV5-1	TRBJ2-3	NA	NA	CASSGASTDTQYF	TGCGCCAGTTCTGGGGCTAGCACAGATACGCAGTATTTT
TRBV4-1	TRBJ2-5	NA	NA	CASSLGVVETQYF	TGCGCCAGCAGCCTTGGGGTTGTTGAGACCCAGTACTTC
TRBV28	TRBJ1-5	TRBD1	NA	CASSSGQGRNQPQHF	TGTGCCAGCAGTTCGGGACAGGGAAGAAATCAGCCCCAGCATTTT
TRBV5-1	TRBJ2-1	NA	NA	CASSLDAPAKPYNEQFF	TGCGCCAGCAGCTTGGACGCGCCCGCGAAGCCCTACAATGAGCAGTTCTTC
TRBV10-3	TRBJ1-3	NA	NA	CAISESSSGNTIYF	TGTGCCATCAGTGAGTCGAGCTCTGGAAACACCATATATTTT
TRBV6-1	TRBJ1-2	TRBD1	once	CASSEEGTGPNYGYTF	TGTGCCAGCAGTGAAGAGGGGACAGGTCCTAACTATGGCTACACCTTC
TRBV18	TRBJ1-6	TRBD1	once	CASSLERQGGNSPLHF	TGTGCCAGCTCTCTGGAGAGACAGGGAGGTAATTCACCCCTCCACTTT
TRBV27	TRBJ2-1	TRBD2	NA	CASSITSGPYNEQFF	TGTGCCAGCAGCATCACTAGCGGACCCTACAATGAGCAGTTCTTC
TRBV9	TRBJ2-5	TRBD2	NA	CASSGTGTSGQETQYF	TGTGCCAGCAGCGGAACCGGGACTAGCGGACAAGAGACCCAGTACTTC
TRBV4-3	TRBJ2-5	TRBD2	once	CASSQRGLADQETQYF	TGCGCCAGCAGCCAGAGGGGACTAGCGGACCAAGAGACCCAGTACTTC
TRBV30	TRBJ1-5	NA	NA	CAWSLGGNQPQHF	TGTGCCTGGAGTCTAGGTGGCAATCAGCCCCAGCATTTT
TRBV10-3	TRBJ2-7	NA	NA	CAISESPTYEQYF	TGTGCCATCAGTGAGTCTCCGACCTACGAGCAGTACTTC
TRBV5-4	TRBJ1-2	TRBD1	NA	CASRFGQDVNYGYTF	TGTGCCAGCAGATTCGGACAGGATGTTAACTATGGCTACACCTTC
TRBV10-3	TRBJ2-1	NA	once	CAISEYGWGNEQFF	TGTGCCATCAGTGAGTACGGCTGGGGCAATGAGCAGTTCTTC
TRBV29-1	TRBJ2-7	TRBD2	NA	CSAQTGGPNHEQYF	TGCAGCGCCCAGACGGGAGGGCCTAACCACGAGCAGTACTTC
TRBV18	TRBJ2-1	TRBD2	NA	CASSPPGLAGGDEQFF	TGTGCCAGCTCACCCCCGGGACTAGCGGGAGGGGATGAGCAGTTCTTC
TRBV6-5	TRBJ1-2	NA	NA	CASRIRMGTYGYTF	TGTGCCAGCAGGATCCGTATGGGTACCTATGGCTACACCTTC
TRBV28	TRBJ2-1	NA	NA	CASSPTGTVNFF	TGTGCCAGCTCTCCGACAGGAACGGTTAACTTCTTC
TRBV6-9	TRBJ2-4	TRBD2	few	CASTSGLAVAKNIQYF	TGTGCCAGCACCTCTGGACTAGCTGTGGCCAAAAACATTCAGTACTTC
TRBV5-1	TRBJ2-3	TRBD2	NA	CASSTGLAGVTDTQYF	TGCGCCAGCTCCACGGGACTAGCGGGAGTAACAGATACGCAGTATTTT
TRBV5-1	TRBJ2-3	TRBD2	NA	CASSINPSGSGTDTQYF	TGCGCCAGCAGCATTAACCCTAGCGGGTCTGGCACAGATACGCAGTATTTT
TRBV9	TRBJ2-4	TRBD2	NA	CASSVVAGGIQYF	TGTGCCAGCAGCGTGGTCGCGGGGGGCATTCAGTACTTC
TRBV19	TRBJ1-2	NA	once	CASSIDGGAGDGYTF	TGTGCCAGTAGTATAGACGGGGGCGCAGGTGATGGCTACACCTTC
TRBV7-9	TRBJ1-1	NA	NA	CASSLGPKNTEAFF	TGTGCCAGCAGCCTTGGTCCCAAAAACACTGAAGCTTTCTTT
TRBV15	TRBJ2-6	TRBD1	NA	CATSRQAGGPGANVLTF	TGTGCCACCAGCAGACAAGCAGGGGGCCCTGGGGCCAACGTCCTGACTTTC
TRBV19	TRBJ2-5	NA	NA	CASSIVQGQETQYF	TGTGCCAGTAGTATAGTCCAGGGACAAGAGACCCAGTACTTC
TRBV7-2	TRBJ1-6	NA	NA	CASSFGGSSYNSPLHF	TGTGCCAGCAGCTTCGGCGGGAGCTCCTATAATTCACCCCTCCACTTT
TRBV19	TRBJ2-7	NA	NA	CASSIPGRFYEQYF	TGTGCCAGTAGTATTCCGGGACGGTTCTACGAGCAGTACTTC
TRBV5-4	TRBJ2-1	NA	NA	CASSFIAGEQFF	TGTGCCAGCAGCTTCATCGCGGGTGAGCAGTTCTTC
TRBV5-1	TRBJ2-5	NA	NA	CASSSGGQGLRETQYF	TGCGCCAGCAGCTCCGGAGGGCAGGGGCTGCGGGAGACCCAGTACTTC
TRBV18	TRBJ2-7	TRBD1	NA	CASSPPGQESSYEQYF	TGTGCCAGCTCACCGCCGGGACAGGAGAGCTCCTACGAGCAGTACTTC
TRBV18	TRBJ2-5	NA	NA	CASSPSGPETQYF	TGTGCCAGCTCACCATCTGGCCCCGAGACCCAGTACTTC
TRBV6-5	TRBJ2-5	NA	NA	CASRKLGTAIKTQYF	TGTGCCAGCAGAAAACTTGGCACGGCCATCAAGACCCAGTACTTC
TRBV6-5	TRBJ2-7	TRBD1	NA	CASEGTGGVYEQYF	TGTGCCAGTGAAGGGACAGGGGGGGTCTACGAGCAGTACTTC
TRBV11-3	TRBJ2-1	NA	NA	CASSLGQSYNEQFF	TGTGCCAGCAGCTTAGGGCAGTCCTACAATGAGCAGTTCTTC
TRBV5-1	TRBJ1-3	NA	NA	CASSLGGVNSGNTIYF	TGCGCCAGCAGCTTGGGAGGGGTGAACTCTGGAAACACCATATATTTT
TRBV25-1	TRBJ1-4	TRBD1	few	CASALGDRGEKLFF	TGTGCCAGCGCCCTAGGGGACAGGGGCGAAAAACTGTTTTTT
TRBV4-3	TRBJ2-7	TRBD2	NA	CASSQLLAGGYEQYF	TGCGCCAGCAGCCAACTACTAGCGGGAGGTTACGAGCAGTACTTC
TRBV5-1	TRBJ1-2	TRBD1	NA	CASTQRTGPASNYGYTF	TGCGCCAGCACCCAAAGGACAGGTCCCGCTTCTAACTATGGCTACACCTTC
TRBV4-1	TRBJ1-5	NA	NA	CASSKIGAAESNQPQHF	TGCGCCAGCAGCAAGATAGGAGCAGCGGAGAGCAATCAGCCCCAGCATTTT
TRBV2	TRBJ1-4	TRBD1	NA	CASNNRGPLDEKLFF	TGTGCCAGCAACAACAGGGGGCCCCTAGATGAAAAACTGTTTTTT
TRBV19	TRBJ1-5	TRBD1	NA	CASSMGAGGAYSNQPQHF	TGTGCCAGTAGTATGGGGGCAGGGGGAGCCTATAGCAATCAGCCCCAGCATTTT